These 17 T cell receptor beta chains originate from one sample sequenced in a study of shared clonotypes between healthy human individuals. TCRdb's copy holds only in-frame clones and misses some; the assay was immunoSEQ multiplex PCR. The sample consists of around 1.5 million clones, about 98% of them appearing once. The sequenced material came from naive CD4+ T cells sorted from blood. This sample's subset: CD45RA+ positively selected. The source of these receptors is a man aged 25 to 40 in good health.

This chain joins TRBV28 and TRBJ2-1; no clear D. The germline V gene encodes CDR1 MDHEN and CDR2 SYDVKM. The CDR3 has 14 residues. Between the trimmed V and J ends, which lost 8 bases and 0 bases, there was a span of 11 bases. The chain's CDR3 is CASVSPDSYNEQFF. CDR3 coding DNA: TGTGCCAGCGTCTCCCCAGACTCCTACAATGAGCAGTTCTTC.

This chain uses TRBV10-3 with TRBJ2-5; 7 nucleotides line up with TRBD2. This CDR3 is built from 13 residues. With V trimmed by 8 bases and J by 5 bases, 8 bases remained unmatched. The germline V gene encodes CDR1 ENHRY and CDR2 SYGVKD. The CDR3 DNA sequence: TGTGCCATCGGGGGGGATAGTTCTGAGACCCAGTACTTC. Protein sequence: CAIGGDSSETQYF.

The count of this clone is one. This chain connects TRBV5-1 to TRBJ1-1; D is perhaps TRBD1 (5 bases). Germline CDR1 is SGHRS and CDR2 is YFSETQ. There are 16 residues in the CDR3. V lost 0 bases and J lost 1, with 13 bases in between. The CDR3 sequence is CASSLVVLRANTEAFF. Here the CDR3 DNA reads TGCGCCAGCAGCTTGGTAGTTCTCAGGGCGAACACTGAAGCTTTCTTT.

The gene calls are TRBV4-3 and TRBJ2-3; 8 bases agree with TRBD2. CDR1 and CDR2 from the germline V gene are LGHNA and YSLEER. This CDR3 comprises 19 residues. The trim removed 2 bases at V and 1 base at J, leaving 14 bases unmatched. The DNA for the CDR3 is TGCGCCAGCAGCCAACCGATAGTACTGGCGGGAGGTGGCACAGATACGCAGTATTTT. It codes for CASSQPIVLAGGGTDTQYF.

The V gene is TRBV19, the J gene TRBJ2-7; D may correspond to TRBD1 or TRBD2 (5 bases each). There are 15 residues in the CDR3. The V gene lost 2 bases and the J gene lost 3 bases, with 14 bases spanning the gap. Germline V gene sequence: CDR1 LNHDA, CDR2 SQIVND (reference sequence). CDR3 in amino acids: CASSITGRSFYEQYF. The DNA for the CDR3 is TGTGCCAGTAGTATAACGGGACGATCATTCTACGAGCAGTACTTC.

The gene calls are TRBV9 and TRBJ2-1, with D possibly matching TRBD2 (6 bases). CDR1 is SGDLS and CDR2 is YYNGEE in the germline V gene. This CDR3 comprises 15 residues. Trimming stripped 0 bases from V and 4 bases from J, with 11 bases between. The CDR3 DNA reads as TGTGCCAGCAGCGTAGTGAGCGGGCCATACAATGAGCAGTTCTTC. Translation gives CASSVVSGPYNEQFF.

The V and J genes are TRBV27 and TRBJ2-7; 11 nucleotides align to TRBD1. Looked up from germline, CDR1 is MNHEY and CDR2 is SMNVEV (reference sequence). The ends lost 7 bases at V and 2 bases at J; junction bases unmatched: 13. The CDR3 sequence is 17 residues long. The CDR3 loop reads CASNSNFPGQGAYEQYF. The CDR3 nucleotides are TGTGCCAGCAACTCTAATTTTCCGGGACAGGGGGCCTACGAGCAGTACTTC.

This clone was counted only a few times. This sequence joins TRBV27 and TRBJ1-2; 8 positions match TRBD1. This CDR3 is 14 amino acids long. Germline CDR1 MNHEY, CDR2 SMNVEV (reference sequence). V shed 2 bases and J 8 bases; nucleotides not matched to a gene: 7. The CDR3 DNA sequence: TGTGCCAGCAGTTTACGGGACAGGCGGGCGGGCTACACCTTC. Translation gives CASSLRDRRAGYTF.

V gene TRBV29-1 combines with J gene TRBJ2-7; 11 bases align to TRBD2. Germline CDR1 SQVTM, CDR2 ANQGSEA. The CDR3 has 14 amino acids. V shed 4 bases, J shed 4 bases, and the junction held 6 bases outside the gene matches. The CDR3 DNA is TGCAGCGTTGGGTCCGGGACTAGCGGTTACGAGCAGTACTTC. Translating it yields CSVGSGTSGYEQYF.

The CDR3 here is CASNIRASGYTF. The CDR3 nucleotides read TGTGCCAGTAATATCCGGGCCTCAGGCTACACCTTC. The chain has TRBV28 and TRBJ1-2, with unresolved D. V was shortened by 9 bases and J by 8 bases, with 16 bases between the two germline ends. The CDR3 runs 12 residues. The V gene's germline CDR1 is MDHEN and CDR2 SYDVKM.

The J gene is TRBJ2-7, the V gene TRBV15; 7 bases match TRBD1. Unmatched junction bases numbered 5, after V lost 3 bases and J lost 6 bases. CDR3 length: 13 residues. Germline loops: CDR1 LNHNV, CDR2 YYDKDF (reference sequence). The CDR3 bases are TGTGCCACCAGCAGTAAACAGGGGACCGAGCAGTACTTC. Its protein is CATSSKQGTEQYF.

The chain has TRBV7-6 and TRBJ1-5; the D gene is possibly TRBD1 (5 bases). The germline CDR1 and CDR2 sequences are SGHVS and FNYEAQ. V was shortened by 2 bases and J by 4 bases, with 12 bases between the two germline ends. The CDR3 sequence is 15 residues long. CDR3 protein: CASSLSASGNQPQHF. CDR3 coding DNA: TGTGCCAGCAGCTTAAGTGCGTCAGGGAATCAGCCCCAGCATTTT.

The chain has TRBV6-1 and TRBJ2-7; 8 nucleotides agree with TRBD1. V dropped 0 bases and J dropped 5; count of bases not matched to a gene: 6. CDR3 size: 15 residues. CDR1 MNHNS and CDR2 SASEGT come from the germline V gene. CDR3 in amino acids: CASSEARDRGDEQYF. The CDR3, as DNA: TGTGCCAGCAGTGAAGCGCGAGACAGGGGCGACGAGCAGTACTTC.

J is TRBJ2-7 and V is TRBV19; the D gene is possibly TRBD1 (6 bases). Germline values: CDR1 LNHDA, CDR2 SQIVND (reference sequence). The CDR3 is made up of 15 amino acids. Between the trimmed V and J ends, which lost 0 bases and 2 bases, there was a span of 11 bases. CDR3 bases: TGTGCCAGTAGTATAGAACAGGGCAATCCCTACGAGCAGTACTTC. It specifies CASSIEQGNPYEQYF.

The chain is built from TRBV18 and TRBJ2-1; D is possibly TRBD1 or TRBD2 (6 bases each). Germline lookup yields CDR1 KGHSH and CDR2 LQKENI. The V and J ends lost 4 bases and 0 bases respectively, with 13 bases between them. This CDR3 comprises 16 residues. The DNA for the CDR3 is TGTGCCAGCTCACTAACGAGGGGGGTCTCCTACAATGAGCAGTTCTTC. Translation gives CASSLTRGVSYNEQFF.

The chain joins TRBV9 to TRBJ2-3, with D possibly matching TRBD2 (6 bases). V lost 1 base, J lost 0 bases, and 9 bases lay in between. This CDR3 spans 15 amino acids. Germline assignment: CDR1 SGDLS and CDR2 YYNGEE. CDR3 amino acids: CASSVTSSSTDTQYF. CDR3 coding DNA: TGTGCCAGCAGCGTAACTAGCAGCAGCACAGATACGCAGTATTTT.

V gene TRBV4-3 combines with J gene TRBJ2-5; D possibly matches TRBD1 or TRBD2 (6 bases each). Germline lookup yields CDR1 LGHNA and CDR2 YSLEER. V lost 2 bases and J 2 bases, leaving 21 bases between the germline ends. This CDR3 has 18 amino acids. CDR3 loop: CASSQYLSHGGGQETQYF. The CDR3 nucleotides read TGCGCCAGCAGCCAATACCTTTCCCACGGAGGGGGGCAAGAGACCCAGTACTTC.